The rows below give T cell receptor beta chains drawn from one sample of a study of CD8 T cells in ankylosing spondylitis. TCRdb re-derived calls from the 5' RACE reads in MiXCR, one entry per CDR3 protein. Here the sample spans 470,000 or so distinct CDR3 sequences, about 24% being singletons. Sequenced material: blood, either unsorted or a sorted T cell fraction (not recorded which). These receptors were collected from a male donor with ankylosing spondylitis. The CDR3 runs from the conserved cysteine through the conserved F or W. Fields, in order: CDR3 length, J gene, V gene, clone size, D gene, CDR3 protein, CDR3 DNA. A D gene is named only where the DNA matches it firmly. Clone sizes are given selectively: once, few, many, or a class where the clone is expanded.

16,TRBJ1-6,TRBV20-1,.,.,CSATAGGRGGNSPLHF,TGCAGTGCCACCGCAGGAGGTAGGGGGGGTAATTCACCCCTCCACTTT
15,TRBJ2-7,TRBV20-1,.,.,CSARDPGVSPYEQYF,TGCAGTGCTAGAGATCCGGGAGTTTCGCCCTACGAGCAGTACTTC
13,TRBJ2-7,TRBV12-3/TRBV12-4,few,.,CASSLMSGDEQYF,TGTGCCAGCAGTTTGATGTCCGGCGACGAGCAGTACTTC
12,TRBJ2-4,TRBV7-4,few,.,CASSYSPKGQYF,TGTGCCAGCAGCTACAGCCCCAAGGGCCAGTACTTC
14,TRBJ2-1,TRBV5-1,.,TRBD2,CASSLGLAGYEQFF,TGCGCCAGCAGCTTGGGACTAGCGGGATATGAGCAGTTCTTC
13,TRBJ1-3,TRBV12-3/TRBV12-4,few,.,CASSLGTRNTIYF,TGTGCCAGCAGTTTGGGAACCAGAAACACCATATATTTT
14,TRBJ2-7,TRBV12-3/TRBV12-4,few,TRBD1,CASSLSQGAYEQYF,TGTGCCAGCAGTTTATCTCAGGGGGCCTACGAGCAGTACTTC
14,TRBJ2-3,TRBV3-1,.,.,CASSQSSRQGTQYF,TGTGCCAGCAGCCAATCCTCGCGCCAGGGTACGCAGTATTTT
14,TRBJ2-1,TRBV19,few,.,CASSKGLSYNEQFF,TGTGCCAGTAGTAAGGGGCTGTCCTACAATGAGCAGTTCTTC
14,TRBJ1-4,TRBV20-1,.,.,CSAGTGVTNEKLFF,TGCAGTGCTGGAACGGGTGTAACTAATGAAAAACTGTTTTTT
13,TRBJ2-1,TRBV2,few,.,CASSGDRINEQFF,TGTGCCAGCAGTGGAGACAGGATCAATGAGCAGTTCTTC
12,TRBJ1-1,TRBV3-1,many,TRBD1,CASSQRTGAAFF,TGTGCCAGCAGCCAACGGACAGGGGCCGCTTTCTTT
15,TRBJ2-2,TRBV24-1,few,TRBD1,CATSDPRTGEVELFF,TGTGCCACCAGTGATCCCCGGACAGGGGAGGTGGAGCTGTTTTTT
14,TRBJ2-4,TRBV11-2,.,.,CASSLTYGQNIQYF,TGTGCCAGCAGCCTTACCTATGGCCAAAACATTCAGTACTTC
12,TRBJ1-1,TRBV6-1,.,.,CASSHQDTEAFF,TGTGCCAGCAGTCACCAAGACACTGAAGCTTTCTTT
19,TRBJ1-5,TRBV12-3/TRBV12-4,.,.,CASSRIYDPRTASNQPQHF,TGTGCCAGCAGCCGGATCTACGACCCCAGGACAGCGAGCAATCAGCCCCAGCATTTT
14,TRBJ2-1,TRBV12-3/TRBV12-4,.,.,CASSLPWEDNEQFF,TGTGCCAGCAGTCTACCTTGGGAGGACAATGAGCAGTTCTTC
15,TRBJ2-5,TRBV7-2,.,TRBD1,CASSPRTGKAETQYF,TGTGCCAGCAGCCCTAGGACAGGGAAGGCGGAGACCCAGTACTTC
12,TRBJ1-5,TRBV7-2,.,.,CASSILNQPQHF,TGTGCCAGCAGCATATTAAATCAGCCCCAGCATTTT
15,TRBJ2-3,TRBV21-1,few,.,CASSKVGAGTDTQYF,.
14,TRBJ1-1,TRBV7-8,.,TRBD1,CASSLGQGPTEAFF,TGTGCCAGCAGCCTAGGACAGGGCCCCACTGAAGCTTTCTTT
15,TRBJ2-1,TRBV20-1,few,.,CSARDFRSGLNEQFF,TGCAGTGCTAGAGACTTTAGGTCGGGCCTCAATGAGCAGTTCTTC
16,TRBJ2-7,TRBV18,.,.,CASSPSGQTLRNEQYF,TGTGCCAGCTCTCCGTCAGGACAGACACTTCGGAACGAGCAGTACTTC
12,TRBJ1-5,TRBV29-1,.,.,CSVEWGNQPQHF,TGCAGCGTTGAGTGGGGCAATCAGCCCCAGCATTTT
15,TRBJ1-5,TRBV12-5,.,.,CASGLGGNSNQPQHF,TGTGCTAGTGGTTTGGGAGGGAATAGCAATCAGCCCCAGCATTTT
16,TRBJ2-2,TRBV3-1,few,TRBD2,CASSQTSGSDTGELFF,TGTGCCAGCAGCCAGACTAGCGGGAGTGACACCGGGGAGCTGTTTTTT
17,TRBJ2-1,TRBV7-9,.,TRBD2,CASSPLRGGLGIGEQFF,TGTGCCAGCAGCCCGCTCCGAGGGGGACTAGGGATCGGTGAGCAGTTCTTC
15,TRBJ1-3,TRBV7-2,.,.,CASSQGAGAGNTIYF,TGTGCCAGCAGCCAAGGGGCAGGGGCAGGAAACACCATATATTTT